This T cell receptor beta chain was identified during a study of spatial heterogeneity in lung cancer. Notes on the study in general: Ubiquitous expanded tumor TCRs appeared in blood more at resection than follow-up.

This clonotype was detected many times. Its antigen is currently unknown. Germline CDR1 is MGHRA and CDR2 is YSYEKL. Trimming cost V 8 bases and J 8 bases, with 21 bases left between them. The CDR3 contains 14 residues. The time point is: blood at routine non-recurrence follow-up after resection. MiXCR, applied by TCRdb to the 5' RACE reads, yields one record per CDR3 protein. The sample records about 70,000 distinct CDR3 sequences, nearly 9% being singletons. This sequence was found in a female donor with early-stage non-small cell lung cancer. The chain combines TRBV4-1 with TRBJ1-1; D is perhaps TRBD1 (6 bases). Sequenced here: PBMCs, sampled at follow-up. This CDR3 is CASSWTERGQEAFF. CDR3 nucleotide sequence: TGCGCCAGCTCTTGGACGGAGCGGGGGCAGGAAGCTTTCTTT.